This TCR beta chain was identified during a study of cytomegalovirus exposure and HLA in healthy donors. Study summary: The same platform as the 650 to 700 first-cohort repertoires was used for the 95 to 150 validation repertoires, a later analysis reported. Whole-study results and caveats: It was found in a later analysis that first-cohort TCR clusters tended to co-occur in the roughly 120 validation repertoires. Cytomegalovirus-associated status was assigned to 164 TCR beta chains.

Turning to this clone: What it binds is unknown.

Sequenced by immunoSEQ multiplex PCR; TCRdb stores in-frame clones only, minus some. The sample contains around 70,000 clones, around 94% of which appear only once. The clonotype comes from a man between 18 and 29 years old in good health and CMV-seropositive. Material for sequencing was PBMCs.

As DNA, the CDR3 is TGTGCCAGTAGTGTACACAGGGGACTAGTTGGAGATGAGCAGTTCTTC. It specifies CASSVHRGLVGDEQFF. The chain joins TRBV19 to TRBJ2-1, with D tentatively TRBD2 (8 bases). The V end was cut by 5 bases, the J end by 8 bases, with 22 bases between. CDR1 and CDR2 (germline): LNHDA, SQIVND (reference sequence). The CDR3 sequence is 16 residues long.